The clone carrying this TCR beta chain has just a few counts. Its antigen is unknown. The data derive from a study of early T cells in non-severe SARS-CoV-2 infection. Study-wide context: Sequencing was performed on bulk RNA from unsorted whole blood, leaving chains unpaired. Study-wide points: There was a bias toward anti-spike CD8 responses in VDJdb matching, which missed private and CD4 specificities.

Attachment of unique molecular identifiers was made to individual cDNA molecules. Each CDR3 protein is one row after TCRdb ran MiXCR on the 5' RACE reads. The table lists about 110,000 distinct CDR3 sequences, over 9.5% of them singletons. Trimming shortened V by 9 bases and J by 6 bases, and 12 bases separated the two germline ends. The CDR3 runs 12 residues. Germline V CDR1 and CDR2: LNHNV, YYDKDF (reference sequence). The chain recombines TRBV15 with TRBJ2-1; D gene ambiguous. This material consisted of whole blood, taken at baseline. The TCR originated in an adult who was a healthcare worker with PCR-confirmed SARS-CoV-2 infection or an uninfected control (not recorded which). For the CDR3, the DNA is TGTGCCACTAAGCAGCGAGGCAATGAGCAGTTCTTC. Its protein is CATKQRGNEQFF.